This T cell receptor (beta chain) was documented in a study of radiation and T cells in renal cell carcinoma. Study observations and caveats: Baseline intratumoral clonotype presence is unknown without pretreatment biopsies. Top tumor clonotypes rose in blood 2 weeks post-radiation, then contracted.

Here immunoSEQ multiplex PCR was the method, and the copy in TCRdb shows in-frame clones only, minus some. The sample consists of roughly 100,000 clones, 75% to 90% of them appearing once. As to time point: baseline pretreatment blood. Treatment here: 15 Gy SBRT to primary tumor, nephrectomy 4 weeks later. To note about this clone: Its antigen remains unknown.

CDR1 and CDR2 from the germline V gene are MDHEN and SYDVKM. The CDR3 is made up of 13 amino acids. The V gene lost 3 bases and the J gene lost 8 bases, with 13 bases spanning the gap. V is TRBV28 and J is TRBJ1-2; D ambiguous. The origin of this receptor is a middle-aged man with renal cell carcinoma. The material sequenced was blood, taken from a patient whose treatment included radiotherapy and nephrectomy. CDR3 in DNA: TGTGCCAGCAGTTTGCGGATCCCAAGGGGCTACACCTTC. Protein sequence: CASSLRIPRGYTF.